This T cell receptor beta chain is from a study of control samples from healthy donors and cancer patients. Produced via immunoSEQ multiplex PCR; TCRdb's table is partial and in-frame only. Of 140,000 or so clones in the sample, 90% to 95% were seen once. The CDR3 covers 13 residues. The germline V and J ends were trimmed by 6 bases and 1 base, with 10 bases remaining between them. Germline V CDR1 and CDR2: SGHKS, YYEKEE (reference sequence). The clonotype comes from a man aged 55 to 69 with colorectal cancer. The sample comprised PBMCs. The chain combines TRBV5-5 with TRBJ2-5; the D is unclear. The CDR3: CASKWASQETQYF. CDR3 in DNA: TGTGCCAGCAAGTGGGCTTCCCAAGAGACCCAGTACTTC. The full variable domain, with the rest looked up from reference TRBV5-5 and TRBJ2-5, is DAGVTQSPTHLIKTRGQQVTLRCSPISGHKSVSWYQQVLGQGPQFIFQYYEKEERGRGNFPDRFSARQFPNYSSELNVNALLLGDSALYLCASKWASQETQYFGPGTRLLVL.